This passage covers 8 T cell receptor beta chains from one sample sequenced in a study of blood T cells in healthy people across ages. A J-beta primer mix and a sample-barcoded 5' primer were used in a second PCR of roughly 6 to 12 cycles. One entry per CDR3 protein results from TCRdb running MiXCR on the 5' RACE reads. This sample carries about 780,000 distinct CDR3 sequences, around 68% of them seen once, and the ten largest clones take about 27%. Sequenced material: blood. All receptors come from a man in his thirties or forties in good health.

The CDR3 coding sequence is TGTGCCAGCACAAAGCAAAGTACCTCTGCAACTAATGAAAAACTGTTTTTT. Protein: CASTKQSTSATNEKLFF. The chain carries TRBV27 and TRBJ1-4, with D hard to call. Germline CDR1 reads MNHEY; CDR2 reads SMNVEV (reference sequence). This CDR3 is built from 17 residues. Deletions cut 7 bases from V and 0 bases from J, with 18 bases between.

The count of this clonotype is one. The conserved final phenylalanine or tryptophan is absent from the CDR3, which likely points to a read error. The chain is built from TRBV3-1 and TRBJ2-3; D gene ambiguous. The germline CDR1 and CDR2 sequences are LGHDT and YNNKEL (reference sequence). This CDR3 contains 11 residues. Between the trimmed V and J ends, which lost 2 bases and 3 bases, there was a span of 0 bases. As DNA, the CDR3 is TGTGCCAGCAGCCAAACAGATACGCAGTATTTG. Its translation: CASSQTDTQYL.

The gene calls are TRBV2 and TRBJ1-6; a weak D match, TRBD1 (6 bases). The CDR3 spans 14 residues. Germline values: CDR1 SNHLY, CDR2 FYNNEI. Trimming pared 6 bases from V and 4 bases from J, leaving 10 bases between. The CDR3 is CASSRDNYNSPLHF. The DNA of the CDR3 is TGTGCCAGCAGCAGGGACAATTATAATTCACCCCTCCACTTT.

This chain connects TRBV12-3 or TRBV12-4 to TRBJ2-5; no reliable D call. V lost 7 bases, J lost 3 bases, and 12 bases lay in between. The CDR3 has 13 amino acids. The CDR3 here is CASNALQEETQYF. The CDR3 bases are TGTGCCAGCAATGCGCTGCAAGAAGAGACCCAGTACTTC.

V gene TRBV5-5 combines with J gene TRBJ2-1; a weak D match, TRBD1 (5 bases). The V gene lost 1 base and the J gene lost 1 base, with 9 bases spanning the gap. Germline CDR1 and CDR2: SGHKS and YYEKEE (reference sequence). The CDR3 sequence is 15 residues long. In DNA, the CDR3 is TGTGCCAGCAGCTTGCAGGGTATTTCCTACAATGAGCAGTTCTTC. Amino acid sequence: CASSLQGISYNEQFF.

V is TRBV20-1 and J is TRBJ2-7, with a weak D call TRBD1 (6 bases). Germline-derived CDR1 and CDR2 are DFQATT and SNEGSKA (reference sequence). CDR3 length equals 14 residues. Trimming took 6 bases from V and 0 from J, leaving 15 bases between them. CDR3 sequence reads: CSAETGSSSYEQYF. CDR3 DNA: TGCAGTGCGGAAACAGGGTCAAGCTCCTACGAGCAGTACTTC.

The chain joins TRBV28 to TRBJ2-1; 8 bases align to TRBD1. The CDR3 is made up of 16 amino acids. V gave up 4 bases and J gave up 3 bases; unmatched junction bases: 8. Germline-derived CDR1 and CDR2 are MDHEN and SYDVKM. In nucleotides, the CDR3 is TGTGCCAGCAGTTCCTCGGGACAGGACCGCTACAATGAGCAGTTCTTC. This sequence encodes CASSSSGQDRYNEQFF.

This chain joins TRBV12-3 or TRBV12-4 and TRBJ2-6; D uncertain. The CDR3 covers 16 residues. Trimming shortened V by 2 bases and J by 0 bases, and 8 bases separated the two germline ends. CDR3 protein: CASSLSATSGANVLTF. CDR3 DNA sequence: TGTGCCAGCAGTTTATCGGCAACCTCTGGGGCCAACGTCCTGACTTTC.